This TCR beta chain was sequenced during a study of T cell repertoires in cytomegalovirus infection. The wider study: Public TCR beta signatures were indicative of both CMV infection and a matching HLA type.

The V gene lost 6 bases and the J gene lost 2 bases, with 4 bases spanning the gap. CDR1 and CDR2 (germline): MNHEY, SVGAGI. This CDR3 region has 11 residues. Worth noting for this clonotype: Its target is not known.

TCRdb analysed the reads with MiXCR anew, one entry per CDR3 protein. The table includes under 150,000 distinct CDR3 sequences, about 24% detected once. The sample was PBMCs, sequenced either directly or after in vitro stimulation (not recorded which). The sequence came from a human donor in good health (CMV status not recorded). Some clones in this sample may be carry-over from other donors' samples. This chain joins TRBV6-5 and TRBJ1-1; D ambiguous. The CDR3 loop reads CASRSNTEAFF. The CDR3 DNA follows: TGTGCCAGCAGATCTAACACTGAAGCTTTCTTT.